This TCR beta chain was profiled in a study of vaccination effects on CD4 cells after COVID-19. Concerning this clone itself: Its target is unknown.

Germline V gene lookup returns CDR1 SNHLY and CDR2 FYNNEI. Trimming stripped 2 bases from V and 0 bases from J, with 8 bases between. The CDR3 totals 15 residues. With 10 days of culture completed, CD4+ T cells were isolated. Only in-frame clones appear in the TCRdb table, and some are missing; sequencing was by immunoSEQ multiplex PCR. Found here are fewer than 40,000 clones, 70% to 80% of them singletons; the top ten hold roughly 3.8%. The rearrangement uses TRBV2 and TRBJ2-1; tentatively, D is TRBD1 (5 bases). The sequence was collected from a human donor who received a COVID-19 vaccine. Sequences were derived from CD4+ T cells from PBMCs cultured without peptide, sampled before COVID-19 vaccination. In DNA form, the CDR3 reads TGTGCCAGCAGTGAAACAGGATCCTCCTACAATGAGCAGTTCTTC. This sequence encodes CASSETGSSYNEQFF.